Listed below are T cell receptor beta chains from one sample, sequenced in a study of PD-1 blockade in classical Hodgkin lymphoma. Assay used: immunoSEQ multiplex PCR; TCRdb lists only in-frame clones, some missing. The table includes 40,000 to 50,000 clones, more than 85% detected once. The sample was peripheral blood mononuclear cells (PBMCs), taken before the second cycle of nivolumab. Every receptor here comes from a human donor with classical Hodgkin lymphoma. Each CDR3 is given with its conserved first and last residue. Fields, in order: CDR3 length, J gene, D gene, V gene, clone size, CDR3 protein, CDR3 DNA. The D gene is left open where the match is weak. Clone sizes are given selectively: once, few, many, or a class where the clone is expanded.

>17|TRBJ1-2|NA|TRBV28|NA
CASSSPGDTRANYGYTF
TGTGCCAGCAGTTCGCCTGGGGACACTCGAGCTAACTATGGCTACACCTTC
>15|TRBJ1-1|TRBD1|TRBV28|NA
CASSMTGGANTEAFF
TGTGCCAGCAGTATGACAGGGGGCGCGAACACTGAAGCTTTCTTT
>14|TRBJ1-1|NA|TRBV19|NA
CASSIALGRTEAFF
TGTGCCAGTAGTATAGCCCTAGGACGCACTGAAGCTTTCTTT
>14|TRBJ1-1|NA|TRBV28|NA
CASSLVPSSNEAFF
TGTGCCAGCAGTTTGGTCCCCTCCTCGAATGAAGCTTTCTTT
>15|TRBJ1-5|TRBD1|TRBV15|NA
CATSAGQGGNQPQHF
TGTGCCACCAGCGCCGGACAGGGCGGCAATCAGCCCCAGCATTTT
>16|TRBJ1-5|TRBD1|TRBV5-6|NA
CASSADRGLGDQPQHF
TGTGCCAGCAGCGCGGACAGGGGGCTTGGTGATCAGCCCCAGCATTTT
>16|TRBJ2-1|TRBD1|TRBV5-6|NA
CASSSLTGTGINEQFF
TGTGCCAGCAGCTCCCTAACCGGGACAGGGATCAATGAGCAGTTCTTC
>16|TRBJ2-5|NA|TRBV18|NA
CASSPGKGLHWETQYF
TGTGCCAGCTCACCGGGTAAAGGTTTGCATTGGGAGACCCAGTACTTC
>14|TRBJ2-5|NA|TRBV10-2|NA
CASSEGGLRETQYF
TGCGCCAGCAGTGAGGGAGGGTTGAGGGAGACCCAGTACTTC
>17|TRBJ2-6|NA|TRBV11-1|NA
CASSYRTSSSGANVLTF
TGTGCCAGCAGCTATAGGACGTCAAGCTCTGGGGCCAACGTCCTGACTTTC
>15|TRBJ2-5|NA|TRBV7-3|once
CASSSYGPPAETQYF
TGTGCCAGCAGCTCGTACGGACCACCGGCGGAGACCCAGTACTTC
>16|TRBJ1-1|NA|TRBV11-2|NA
CASSFLHLGWNTEAFF
TGTGCCAGCAGCTTTTTACACCTGGGATGGAACACTGAAGCTTTCTTT
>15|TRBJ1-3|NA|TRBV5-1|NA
CASTEGGISGNTIYF
TGCGCCAGCACCGAGGGAGGCATCTCTGGAAACACCATATATTTT
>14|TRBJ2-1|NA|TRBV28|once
CASSRDRRQGEQFF
TGTGCCAGCAGTCGTGACAGGCGACAAGGGGAGCAGTTCTTC
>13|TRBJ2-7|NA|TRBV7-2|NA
CASSLYPSYEQYF
TGTGCCAGCAGCTTATATCCCTCCTACGAGCAGTACTTC
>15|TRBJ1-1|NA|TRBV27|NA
CASRKDREWNTEAFF
TGTGCCAGCAGAAAGGACAGAGAATGGAACACTGAAGCTTTCTTT
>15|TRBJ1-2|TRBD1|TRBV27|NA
CASSPRQGGARSYTF
TGTGCCAGCAGTCCCCGACAGGGGGGAGCTCGGAGCTACACCTTC
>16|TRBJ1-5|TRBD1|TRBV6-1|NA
CASSDKGQNSNQPQHF
TGTGCCAGCAGTGATAAGGGACAGAATAGCAATCAGCCCCAGCATTTT
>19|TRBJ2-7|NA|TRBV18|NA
CASSTLKGTPPPYAYEQYF
TGTGCCAGCTCTACGCTCAAGGGGACCCCTCCGCCCTACGCCTACGAGCAGTACTTC
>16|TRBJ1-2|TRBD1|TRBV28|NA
CASILGTGERSRGYTF
TGTGCCAGCATTCTCGGGACAGGGGAGAGATCTAGGGGCTACACCTTC
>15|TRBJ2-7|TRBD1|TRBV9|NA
CASSVAATGVYEQYF
TGTGCCAGCAGCGTAGCTGCAACAGGGGTCTACGAGCAGTACTTC
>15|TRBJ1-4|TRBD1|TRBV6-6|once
CASSYPGQGNEKLFF
TGTGCCAGCAGTTACCCGGGACAGGGTAATGAAAAACTGTTTTTT